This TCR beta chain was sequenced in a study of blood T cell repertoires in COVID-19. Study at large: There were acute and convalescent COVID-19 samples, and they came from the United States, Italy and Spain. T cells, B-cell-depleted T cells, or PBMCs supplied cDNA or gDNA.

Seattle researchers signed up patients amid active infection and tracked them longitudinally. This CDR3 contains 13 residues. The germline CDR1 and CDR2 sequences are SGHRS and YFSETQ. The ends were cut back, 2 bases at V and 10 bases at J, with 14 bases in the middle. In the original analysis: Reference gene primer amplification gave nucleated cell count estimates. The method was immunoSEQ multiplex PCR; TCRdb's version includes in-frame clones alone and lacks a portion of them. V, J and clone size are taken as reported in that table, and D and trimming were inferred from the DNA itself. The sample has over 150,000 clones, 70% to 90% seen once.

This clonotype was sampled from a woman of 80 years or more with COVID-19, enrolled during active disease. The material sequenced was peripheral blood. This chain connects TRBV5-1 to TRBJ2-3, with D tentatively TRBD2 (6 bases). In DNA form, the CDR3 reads TGCGCCAGCAGCTTATCGACGGGGGATTCGCAGTATTTT. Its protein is CASSLSTGDSQYF.